This TCR beta chain comes out of a study of identical twins. Findings of the study overall: The authors noted that invariant MAIT and iNKT cells could partly confound zero-insertion analyses.

As concerns this clonotype: The antigen is undetermined.

Carrying unique molecular identifiers, the cDNA also gained a universal primer site through template switching. A single record per CDR3 protein comes from TCRdb applying MiXCR to the 5' RACE reads. Here the sample spans 550,000 to 700,000 distinct CDR3 sequences, just under 10% being singletons. This CDR3 spans 13 amino acids. Trimming stripped 10 bases from V and 5 bases from J, with 17 bases between. Germline CDR1 MNHEY, CDR2 SVGEGT. The data also belong to a second study, concerning yellow fever vaccine responses in identical twins. As that study records: Twins reportedly showed a vaccine T cell response that seemed partly convergent and partly personalized.

The receptor was isolated from a woman aged 18-35 years in good health. The chain has TRBV6-2 or TRBV6-3 and TRBJ1-1; D is uncertain. Sequenced input: PBMCs. The CDR3 protein is CATGAIGWTEAFF. The CDR3 DNA reads TGTGCCACGGGAGCAATAGGGTGGACTGAAGCTTTCTTT.